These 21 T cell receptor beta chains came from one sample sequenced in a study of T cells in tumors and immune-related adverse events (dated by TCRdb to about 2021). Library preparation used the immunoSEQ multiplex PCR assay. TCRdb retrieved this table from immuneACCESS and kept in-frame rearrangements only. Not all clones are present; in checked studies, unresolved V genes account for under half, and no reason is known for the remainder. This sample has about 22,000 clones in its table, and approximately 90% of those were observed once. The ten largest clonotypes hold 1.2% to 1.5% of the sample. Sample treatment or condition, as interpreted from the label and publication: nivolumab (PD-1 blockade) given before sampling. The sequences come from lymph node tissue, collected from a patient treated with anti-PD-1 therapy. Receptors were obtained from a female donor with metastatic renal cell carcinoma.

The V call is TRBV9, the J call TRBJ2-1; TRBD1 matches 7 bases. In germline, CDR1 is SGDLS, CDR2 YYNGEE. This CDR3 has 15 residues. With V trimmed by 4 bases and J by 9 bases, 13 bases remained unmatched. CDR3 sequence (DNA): TGTGCCAGCAGCCCCTGGGACAGCCTAACAAGTGAGCAGTTCTTC. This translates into CASSPWDSLTSEQFF.

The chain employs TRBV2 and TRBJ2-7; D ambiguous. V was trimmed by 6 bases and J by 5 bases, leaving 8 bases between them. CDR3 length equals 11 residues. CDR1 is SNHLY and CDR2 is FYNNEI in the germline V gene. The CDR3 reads CASRAIDEQYF. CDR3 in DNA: TGTGCCAGCAGGGCTATAGACGAGCAGTACTTC. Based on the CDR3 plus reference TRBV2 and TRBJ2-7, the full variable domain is EPEVTQTPSHQVTQMGQEVILRCVPISNHLYFYWYRQILGQKVEFLVSFYNNEISEKSEIFDDQFSVERPDGSNFTLKIRSTKLEDSAMYFCASRAIDEQYFGPGTRLTVT.

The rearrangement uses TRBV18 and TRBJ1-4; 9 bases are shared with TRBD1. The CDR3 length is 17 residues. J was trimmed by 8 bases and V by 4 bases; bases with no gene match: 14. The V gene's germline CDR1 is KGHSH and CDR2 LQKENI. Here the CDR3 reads CASSLASQNRGHEKLFF. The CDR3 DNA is TGTGCCAGCTCACTTGCTTCACAAAACAGGGGGCACGAAAAACTGTTTTTT.

CDR3: CASSQPGTAGELFF. CDR3 DNA: TGCGCCAGCAGCCAGCCGGGGACAGCCGGGGAGCTGTTTTTT. V gene TRBV4-3 combines with J gene TRBJ2-2, with 7 bases identical to TRBD1. The germline V gene encodes CDR1 LGHNA and CDR2 YSLEER. The ends lost 3 bases at V and 6 bases at J; junction bases unmatched: 4. CDR3 length: 14 amino acids.

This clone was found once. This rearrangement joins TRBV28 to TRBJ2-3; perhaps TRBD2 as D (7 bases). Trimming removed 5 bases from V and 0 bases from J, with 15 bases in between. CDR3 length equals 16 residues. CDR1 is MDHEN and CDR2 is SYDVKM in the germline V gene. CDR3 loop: CASSGRGDTSTDTQYF. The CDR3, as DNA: TGTGCCAGCAGTGGCCGGGGGGACACAAGCACAGATACGCAGTATTTT.

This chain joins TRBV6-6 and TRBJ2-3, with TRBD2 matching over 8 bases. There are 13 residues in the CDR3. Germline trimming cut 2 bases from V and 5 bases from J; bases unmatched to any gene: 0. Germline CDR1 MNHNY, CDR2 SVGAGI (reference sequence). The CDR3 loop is CASSYAGGDTQYF. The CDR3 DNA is TGTGCCAGCAGTTACGCGGGGGGAGATACGCAGTATTTT.

CDR3 sequence (DNA): TGTGCCAGCAGTGGGGTCAATGAGCAGTTCTTC. Amino acid sequence: CASSGVNEQFF. The chain is built from TRBV6-1 and TRBJ2-1; D is uncertain. CDR3 length equals 11 residues. Deletions cut 4 bases from V and 6 bases from J, with 4 bases between. Germline lookup yields CDR1 MNHNS and CDR2 SASEGT.

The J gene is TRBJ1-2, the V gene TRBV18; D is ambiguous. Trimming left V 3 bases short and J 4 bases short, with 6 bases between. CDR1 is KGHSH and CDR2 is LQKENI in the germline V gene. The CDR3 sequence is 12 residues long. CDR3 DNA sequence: TGTGCCAGCTCACCCTGGGGCTATGGCTACACCTTC. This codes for CASSPWGYGYTF.

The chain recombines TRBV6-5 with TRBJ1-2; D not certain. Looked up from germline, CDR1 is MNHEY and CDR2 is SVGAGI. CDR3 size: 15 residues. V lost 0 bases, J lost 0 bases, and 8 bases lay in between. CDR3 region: CASSYSYTPNYGYTF. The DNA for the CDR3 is TGTGCCAGCAGTTACTCCTACACCCCTAACTATGGCTACACCTTC.

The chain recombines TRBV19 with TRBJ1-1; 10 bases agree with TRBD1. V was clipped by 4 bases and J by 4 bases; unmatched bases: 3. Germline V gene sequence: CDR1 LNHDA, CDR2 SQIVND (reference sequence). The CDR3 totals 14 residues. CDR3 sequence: CASSSRTGGTEAFF. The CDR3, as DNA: TGTGCCAGTAGTAGCCGGACAGGGGGCACTGAAGCTTTCTTT.

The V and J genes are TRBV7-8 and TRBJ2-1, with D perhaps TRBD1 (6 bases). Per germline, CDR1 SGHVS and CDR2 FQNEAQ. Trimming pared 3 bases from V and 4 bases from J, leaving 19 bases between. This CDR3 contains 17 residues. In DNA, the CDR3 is TGTGCCAGCAGCTTTTCATTTCTAAGGACAGATTACAATGAGCAGTTCTTC. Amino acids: CASSFSFLRTDYNEQFF.

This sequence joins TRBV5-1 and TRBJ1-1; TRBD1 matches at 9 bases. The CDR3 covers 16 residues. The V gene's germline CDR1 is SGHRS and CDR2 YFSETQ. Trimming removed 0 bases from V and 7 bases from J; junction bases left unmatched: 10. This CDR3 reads CASSLAIGQGRGEAFF. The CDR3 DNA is TGCGCCAGCAGCTTGGCCATCGGACAGGGGAGGGGTGAAGCTTTCTTT.

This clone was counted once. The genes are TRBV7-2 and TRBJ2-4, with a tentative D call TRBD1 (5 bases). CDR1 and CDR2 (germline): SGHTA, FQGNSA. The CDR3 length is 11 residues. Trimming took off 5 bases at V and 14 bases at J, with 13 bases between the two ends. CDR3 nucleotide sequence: TGTGCCAGCAGCCAAAGTGGCAGGGAGTACTTC. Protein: CASSQSGREYF.

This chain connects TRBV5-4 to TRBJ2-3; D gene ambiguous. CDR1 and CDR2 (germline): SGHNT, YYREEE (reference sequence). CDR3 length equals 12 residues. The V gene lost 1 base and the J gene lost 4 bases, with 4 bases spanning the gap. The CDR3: CASSLMSDTQYF. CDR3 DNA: TGTGCCAGCAGCTTGATGTCAGATACGCAGTATTTT.

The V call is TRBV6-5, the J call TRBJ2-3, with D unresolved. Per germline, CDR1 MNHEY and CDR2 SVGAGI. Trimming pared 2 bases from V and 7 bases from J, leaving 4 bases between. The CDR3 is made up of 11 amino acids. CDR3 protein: CASSYANTQYF. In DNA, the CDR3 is TGTGCCAGCAGTTACGCTAATACGCAGTATTTT.

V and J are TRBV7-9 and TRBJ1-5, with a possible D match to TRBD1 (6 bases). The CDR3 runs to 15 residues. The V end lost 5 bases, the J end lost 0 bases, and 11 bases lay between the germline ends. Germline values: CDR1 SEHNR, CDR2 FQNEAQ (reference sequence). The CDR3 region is CASSTQGLSNQPQHF. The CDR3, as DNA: TGTGCCAGCAGCACGCAGGGGCTTAGCAATCAGCCCCAGCATTTT.

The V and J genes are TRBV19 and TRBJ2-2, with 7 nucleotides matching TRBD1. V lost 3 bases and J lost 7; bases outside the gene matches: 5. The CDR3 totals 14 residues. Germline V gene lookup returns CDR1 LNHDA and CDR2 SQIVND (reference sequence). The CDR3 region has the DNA TGTGCCAGTAGTATTTGGCAGGGGGTCGGGGAGCTGTTTTTT. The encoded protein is CASSIWQGVGELFF. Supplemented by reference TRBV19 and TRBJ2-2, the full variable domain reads DGGITQSPKYLFRKEGQNVTLSCEQNLNHDAMYWYRQDPGQGLRLIYYSQIVNDFQKGDIAEGYSVSREKKESFPLTVTSAQKNPTAFYLCASSIWQGVGELFFGEGSRLTVL.

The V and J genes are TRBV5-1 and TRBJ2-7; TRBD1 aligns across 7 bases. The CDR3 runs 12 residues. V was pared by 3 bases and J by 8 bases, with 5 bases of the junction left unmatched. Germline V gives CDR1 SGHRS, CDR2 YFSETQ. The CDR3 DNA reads TGCGCCAGCAGCTCCGGACAGGACAAGCAGTACTTC. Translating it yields CASSSGQDKQYF.

The CDR3 is CASRTTGTHNEKLFF. In DNA form, the CDR3 reads TGCGCCAGCAGAACGACCGGGACTCATAATGAAAAACTGTTTTTT. This chain uses TRBV5-1 with TRBJ1-4; tentatively, D is TRBD1 (5 bases). The V end lost 5 bases, the J end lost 4 bases, and 15 bases lay between the germline ends. Germline V gene lookup returns CDR1 SGHRS and CDR2 YFSETQ. The CDR3 sequence is 15 residues long.

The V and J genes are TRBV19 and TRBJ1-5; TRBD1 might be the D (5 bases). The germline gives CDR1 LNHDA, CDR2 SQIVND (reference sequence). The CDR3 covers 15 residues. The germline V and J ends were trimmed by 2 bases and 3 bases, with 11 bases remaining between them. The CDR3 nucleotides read TGTGCCAGTAGTATATCGCAGGGTTACAATCAGCCCCAGCATTTT. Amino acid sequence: CASSISQGYNQPQHF.

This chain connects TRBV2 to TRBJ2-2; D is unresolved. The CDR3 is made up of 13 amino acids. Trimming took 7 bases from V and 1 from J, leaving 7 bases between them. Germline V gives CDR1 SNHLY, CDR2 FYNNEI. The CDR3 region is CASNVQNTGELFF. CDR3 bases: TGTGCCAGCAACGTCCAGAACACCGGGGAGCTGTTTTTT. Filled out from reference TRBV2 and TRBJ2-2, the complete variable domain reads EPEVTQTPSHQVTQMGQEVILRCVPISNHLYFYWYRQILGQKVEFLVSFYNNEISEKSEIFDDQFSVERPDGSNFTLKIRSTKLEDSAMYFCASNVQNTGELFFGEGSRLTVL.